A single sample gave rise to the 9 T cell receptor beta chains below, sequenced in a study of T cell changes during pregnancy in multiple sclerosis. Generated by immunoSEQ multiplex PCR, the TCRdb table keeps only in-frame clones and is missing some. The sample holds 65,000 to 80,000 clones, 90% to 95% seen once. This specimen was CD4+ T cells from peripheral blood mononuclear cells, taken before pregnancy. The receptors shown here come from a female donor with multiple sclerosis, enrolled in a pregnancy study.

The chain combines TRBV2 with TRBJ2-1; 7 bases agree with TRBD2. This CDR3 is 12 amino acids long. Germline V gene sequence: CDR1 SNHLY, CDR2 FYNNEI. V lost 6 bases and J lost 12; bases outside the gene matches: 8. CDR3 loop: CASRATSVGQFF. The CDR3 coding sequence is TGTGCCAGCAGGGCAACTAGCGTGGGGCAGTTCTTC.

The CDR3 protein is CASSLGGRPNTIYF. CDR3 DNA sequence: TGTGCCAGCAGCTTGGGGGGGCGCCCCAACACCATATATTTT. The genes are TRBV5-8 and TRBJ1-3, with a possible D match to TRBD1 (6 bases). CDR3 length equals 14 residues. With 0 bases removed from V and 7 bases from J, the gap between germline ends came to 11 bases. Germline CDR1 reads SGHTS; CDR2 reads YDEGEE.

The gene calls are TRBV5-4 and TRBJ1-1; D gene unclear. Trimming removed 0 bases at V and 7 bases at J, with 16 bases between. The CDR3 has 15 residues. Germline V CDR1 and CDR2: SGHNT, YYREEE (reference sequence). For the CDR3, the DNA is TGTGCCAGCAGCTTGGGGCGGCGGGCCCGTGATGAAGCTTTCTTT. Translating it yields CASSLGRRARDEAFF. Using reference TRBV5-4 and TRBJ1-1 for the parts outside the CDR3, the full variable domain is ETGVTQSPTHLIKTRGQQVTLRCSSQSGHNTVSWYQQALGQGPQFIFQYYREEENGRGNFPPRFSGLQFPNYSSELNVNALELDDSALYLCASSLGRRARDEAFFGQGTRLTVV.

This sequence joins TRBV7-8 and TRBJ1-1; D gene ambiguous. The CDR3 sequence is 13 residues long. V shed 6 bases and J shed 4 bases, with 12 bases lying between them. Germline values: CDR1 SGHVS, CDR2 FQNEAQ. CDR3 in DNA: TGTGCCAGCAGTCCCGTAGGGAGCACTGAAGCTTTCTTT. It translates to CASSPVGSTEAFF.

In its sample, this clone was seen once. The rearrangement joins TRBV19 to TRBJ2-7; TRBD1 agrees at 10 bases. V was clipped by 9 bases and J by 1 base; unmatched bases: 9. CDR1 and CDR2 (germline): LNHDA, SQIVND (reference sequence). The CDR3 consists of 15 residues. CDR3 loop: CASSGTGAASYEQYF. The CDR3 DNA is TGTGCCAGCTCAGGGACAGGGGCCGCGTCCTACGAGCAGTACTTC.

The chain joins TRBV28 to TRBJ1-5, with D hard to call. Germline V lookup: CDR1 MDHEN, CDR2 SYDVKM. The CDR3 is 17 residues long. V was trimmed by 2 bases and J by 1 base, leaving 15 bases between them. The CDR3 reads CASSLEGLGSSNQPQHF. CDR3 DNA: TGTGCCAGCAGTTTAGAGGGTTTGGGTAGCAGCAATCAGCCCCAGCATTTT.

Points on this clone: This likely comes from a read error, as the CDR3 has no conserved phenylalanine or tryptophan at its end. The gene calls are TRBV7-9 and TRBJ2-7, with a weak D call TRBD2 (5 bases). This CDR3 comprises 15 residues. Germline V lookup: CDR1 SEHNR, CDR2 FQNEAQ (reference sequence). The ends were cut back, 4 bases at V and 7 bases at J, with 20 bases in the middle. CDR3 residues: CASSSDWTSQREQYL. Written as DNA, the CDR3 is TGTGCCAGCAGCTCGGATTGGACTTCTCAAAGGGAGCAGTACCTC.

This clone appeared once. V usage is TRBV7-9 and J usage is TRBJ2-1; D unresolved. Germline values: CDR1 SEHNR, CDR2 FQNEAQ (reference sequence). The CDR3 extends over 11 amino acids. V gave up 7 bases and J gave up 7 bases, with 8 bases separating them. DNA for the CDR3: TGTGCCAGCACCATCCGGAATGAGCAGTTCTTC. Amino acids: CASTIRNEQFF.

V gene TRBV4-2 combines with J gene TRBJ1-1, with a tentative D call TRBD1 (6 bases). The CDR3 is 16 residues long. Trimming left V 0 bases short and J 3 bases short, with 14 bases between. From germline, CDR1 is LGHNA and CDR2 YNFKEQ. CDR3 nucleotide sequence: TGTGCCAGCAGCCAAGAACCGGGGGGCTTCGACACTGAAGCTTTCTTT. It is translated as CASSQEPGGFDTEAFF.